A single sample is the source of the 23 T cell receptor beta chains below, sequenced in a study of blood T cell repertoires in COVID-19. Sequencing was performed with immunoSEQ multiplex PCR; in TCRdb, only in-frame clones are kept and a portion is missing. The data show 250,000 to 400,000 clones, about nine tenths seen once. The sample consisted of peripheral blood. All receptors come from a woman in her thirties with COVID-19, enrolled during active disease.

The rearrangement uses TRBV18 and TRBJ2-6; TRBD1 might be the D (5 bases). V gave up 6 bases and J gave up 1 base, with 13 bases separating them. The CDR3 runs to 16 residues. CDR1 is KGHSH, CDR2 LQKENI, per germline. For the CDR3, the DNA is TGTGCCAGCTCTCGCAAGGGGATTTCTGGGGCCAACGTCCTGACTTTC. Its protein product is CASSRKGISGANVLTF.

The chain couples TRBV9 to TRBJ2-3; 8 positions match TRBD2. The J segment lost 6 bases and the V segment lost 3 bases, leaving 6 bases of the junction unmatched. Germline-derived CDR1 and CDR2 are SGDLS and YYNGEE. The CDR3 runs 14 residues. The CDR3 DNA sequence: TGTGCCAGCAGCGCGGGGGGGTGGATGGATACGCAGTATTTT. Protein product: CASSAGGWMDTQYF.

J is TRBJ2-2 and V is TRBV19, with D perhaps matching TRBD1 (6 bases). The V gene's germline CDR1 is LNHDA and CDR2 SQIVND (reference sequence). The CDR3 length is 15 residues. Deletions cut 3 bases from V and 3 bases from J, with 11 bases between. CDR3 in amino acids: CASSMWGRDTGELFF. Here the CDR3 DNA reads TGTGCCAGTAGTATGTGGGGGCGAGACACCGGGGAGCTGTTTTTT. Full variable domain (missing parts from reference TRBV19 and TRBJ2-2): DGGITQSPKYLFRKEGQNVTLSCEQNLNHDAMYWYRQDPGQGLRLIYYSQIVNDFQKGDIAEGYSVSREKKESFPLTVTSAQKNPTAFYLCASSMWGRDTGELFFGEGSRLTVL.

The V gene is TRBV24-1, the J gene TRBJ2-6; unclear D gene. V lost 6 bases and J 9 bases, leaving 8 bases between the germline ends. In germline, CDR1 is KGHDR, CDR2 SFDVKD. This CDR3 region has 12 residues. The CDR3 protein is CATSSPNNVLTF. DNA of the CDR3: TGTGCCACCAGTTCCCCCAACAACGTCCTGACTTTC.

The chain has TRBV5-1 and TRBJ2-2; 9 nucleotides match TRBD2. Trimming cost V 0 bases and J 4 bases; bases outside gene matches: 7. This CDR3 has 17 amino acids. Germline V CDR1 and CDR2: SGHRS, YFSETQ. The DNA of the CDR3 is TGCGCCAGCAGCTTGGCCTCCAGCGGGGGGACCACCGGGGAGCTGTTTTTT. This sequence encodes CASSLASSGGTTGELFF.

On this clone itself: Other DNA variants within this sample encode the same CDR3. The chain combines TRBV5-1 with TRBJ2-1; possible D gene TRBD1, 5 bases. The CDR3 runs to 15 residues. Trimming cost V 0 bases and J 0 bases, with 7 bases left between them. Germline V CDR1 and CDR2: SGHRS, YFSETQ. The CDR3 spells CASSLGQTSYNEQFF. In nucleotides, the CDR3 is TGCGCCAGCAGCTTGGGACAGACCTCCTACAATGAGCAGTTCTTC. Full variable domain (missing parts from reference TRBV5-1 and TRBJ2-1): KAGVTQTPRYLIKTRGQQVTLSCSPISGHRSVSWYQQTPGQGLQFLFEYFSETQRNKGNFPGRFSGRQFSNSRSEMNVSTLELGDSALYLCASSLGQTSYNEQFFGPGTRLTVL.

The rearrangement joins TRBV18 to TRBJ1-1; TRBD1 is a possible D gene (6 bases). The CDR3 covers 15 residues. The germline gives CDR1 KGHSH, CDR2 LQKENI. V was cut by 5 bases and J by 6 bases, with 19 bases left in between. This CDR3 is CASSSGLTGTAEAFF. The DNA for the CDR3 is TGTGCCAGCTCATCAGGCTTAACAGGGACGGCTGAAGCTTTCTTT.

The chain employs TRBV30 and TRBJ2-5; no definite D call. Germline CDR1 reads GTSNPN; CDR2 reads SVGIG (reference sequence). V was cut by 3 bases and J by 2 bases, with 13 bases left in between. The CDR3 loop spans 14 amino acids. The CDR3 DNA follows: TGTGCCTGGAGGACACCCCCCAGGCAAGAGACCCAGTACTTC. This translates into CAWRTPPRQETQYF.

The chain carries TRBV7-9 and TRBJ1-1; D ambiguous. CDR3 size: 13 residues. The germline V and J ends were trimmed by 1 base and 6 bases, with 9 bases remaining between them. Germline CDR1 and CDR2: SEHNR and FQNEAQ (reference sequence). The DNA of the CDR3 is TGTGCCAGCAGCTTAGGAGCAGGCCCTGAAGCTTTCTTT. This codes for CASSLGAGPEAFF.

This CDR3 reads CASRYTGSETQYF. CDR3 coding DNA: TGTGCCAGCAGGTATACAGGGTCGGAGACCCAGTACTTC. The chain links TRBV11-2 to TRBJ2-5; D possibly corresponds to TRBD1 (6 bases). There are 13 residues in the CDR3. CDR1 is SGHAT, CDR2 FQNNGV, per germline. Trimming pared 6 bases from V and 5 bases from J, leaving 13 bases between.

This clone was observed a handful of times. The V call is TRBV4-2, the J call TRBJ1-2; a possible D gene is TRBD1 (6 bases). The V gene's germline CDR1 is LGHNA and CDR2 YNFKEQ. Trimming took off 7 bases at V and 7 bases at J, with 19 bases between the two ends. The length of the CDR3 is 14 residues. DNA of the CDR3: TGTGCCAGCACCCTGGAGAAGGGGGTCGGTGGCTACACCTTC. Encoded protein: CASTLEKGVGGYTF.

V is TRBV5-1 and J is TRBJ2-1, with 7 bases fitting TRBD1. The V and J ends lost 4 bases and 4 bases, in that order; junction bases with no gene match: 11. This CDR3 spans 16 amino acids. The germline CDR1 and CDR2 sequences are SGHRS and YFSETQ. Written as DNA, the CDR3 is TGCGCCAGCAGCATGGCGCGGACAGGCCTATACAATGAGCAGTTCTTC. Protein: CASSMARTGLYNEQFF.

This chain uses TRBV5-1 with TRBJ1-4; tentative D call: TRBD1 (5 bases). Trimming stripped 1 base from V and 4 bases from J, with 11 bases between. The CDR3 totals 15 residues. Germline V gives CDR1 SGHRS, CDR2 YFSETQ. Here the CDR3 reads CASSLTGRNNEKLFF. DNA of the CDR3: TGCGCCAGCAGCTTGACAGGCCGTAATAATGAAAAACTGTTTTTT.

V gene TRBV19 combines with J gene TRBJ2-1, with TRBD2 matching over 8 bases. Germline loops: CDR1 LNHDA, CDR2 SQIVND (reference sequence). The CDR3 totals 14 residues. The J segment lost 5 bases and the V segment lost 6 bases, leaving 6 bases of the junction unmatched. CDR3 residues: CASRDPGGNNEQFF. CDR3 DNA sequence: TGTGCCAGTAGGGACCCGGGGGGGAACAATGAGCAGTTCTTC.

The J gene is TRBJ1-2, the V gene TRBV5-5, with D possibly being TRBD1 (6 bases). V was shortened by 3 bases and J by 7 bases, with 13 bases between the two germline ends. The CDR3 is made up of 13 amino acids. Germline CDR1 reads SGHKS; CDR2 reads YYEKEE (reference sequence). CDR3 loop: CASSWGGGRGYTF. As DNA, the CDR3 is TGTGCCAGCAGCTGGGGCGGGGGCCGTGGCTACACCTTC.

The rearrangement uses TRBV5-5 and TRBJ1-2; 8 bases match TRBD1. CDR1 and CDR2 (germline): SGHKS, YYEKEE (reference sequence). This CDR3 contains 14 residues. After removal of 3 bases from V and 6 bases from J, the junction contained 7 bases not matched to a gene. CDR3 residues: CASSYRTGRDGYTF. For the CDR3, the DNA is TGTGCCAGCAGCTACCGGACAGGGAGGGATGGCTACACCTTC.

This chain uses TRBV18 with TRBJ1-2, with D perhaps TRBD1 (5 bases). The germline V gene encodes CDR1 KGHSH and CDR2 LQKENI. The CDR3 length is 15 residues. V was trimmed by 3 bases and J by 3 bases, leaving 14 bases between them. For the CDR3, the DNA is TGTGCCAGCTCACCCACAGGCCTCGTCGACTATGGCTACACCTTC. Translated: CASSPTGLVDYGYTF. The variable domain in full, with the rest retrieved from reference TRBV18 and TRBJ1-2, is NAGVMQNPRHLVRRRGQEARLRCSPMKGHSHVYWYRQLPEEGLKFMVYLQKENIIDESGMPKERFSAEFPKEGPSILRIQQVVRGDSAAYFCASSPTGLVDYGYTFGSGTRLTVV.

V and J are TRBV3-1 (or the pseudogene TRBV3-2) and TRBJ2-7; 8 positions match TRBD2. The V gene's germline CDR1 is LGHDT and CDR2 YNNKEL (reference sequence). The CDR3 contains 16 residues. The V and J ends lost 1 base and 4 bases, in that order; junction bases with no gene match: 9. CDR3 coding DNA: TGTGCCAGCAGCCAAGCTCTCGGGACTAGGCTTTACGAGCAGTACTTC. It is translated as CASSQALGTRLYEQYF.

The genes are TRBV6-5 and TRBJ1-1; weak D call: TRBD1 (6 bases). The V gene's germline CDR1 is MNHEY and CDR2 SVGAGI. V gave up 7 bases and J gave up 10 bases, with 16 bases separating them. The CDR3 loop spans 12 amino acids. This CDR3 reads CASTQGIWTAFF. The CDR3 DNA is TGTGCCAGCACTCAGGGGATCTGGACAGCTTTCTTT.

The chain is built from TRBV5-1 and TRBJ2-5; the match to TRBD1 covers 11 bases. With V trimmed by 3 bases and J by 5 bases, 3 bases remained unmatched. The CDR3 has 14 amino acids. Germline V CDR1 and CDR2: SGHRS, YFSETQ. Written as DNA, the CDR3 is TGCGCCAGCAGCTGGGGACAGGGGGTTGAGACCCAGTACTTC. Translation: CASSWGQGVETQYF.

The chain has TRBV2 and TRBJ2-2; no reliable D call. V lost 2 bases to trimming and J lost 8 bases, with 12 bases between them. CDR1 is SNHLY and CDR2 is FYNNEI in the germline V gene. This CDR3 is 14 amino acids long. The CDR3 region has the DNA TGTGCCAGCAGTGAATTTGCCGTGGCTGGGGAGCTGTTTTTT. Protein sequence: CASSEFAVAGELFF.

The V call is TRBV29-1, the J call TRBJ2-1, with 8 bases matching TRBD1. The V and J ends lost 6 bases and 1 base, in that order; junction bases with no gene match: 2. This CDR3 region has 13 residues. Germline lookup yields CDR1 SQVTM and CDR2 ANQGSEA. CDR3 nucleotide sequence: TGCAGCGTCGACAGGGGATCCTACAATGAGCAGTTCTTC. It codes for CSVDRGSYNEQFF.

The gene calls are TRBV11-3 and TRBJ2-1, with 7 bases aligning to TRBD1. With 9 bases clipped from V and 5 bases from J, the junction kept 1 base outside the gene matches. This CDR3 region has 11 residues. Germline V gene sequence: CDR1 SGHNT, CDR2 YENEEA. This CDR3 is CASTGDNEQFF. As DNA, the CDR3 is TGTGCCAGTACAGGGGACAATGAGCAGTTCTTC.